Presented here are 16 T cell receptor beta chains from one specimen sequenced in a study of blood T cells in healthy people across ages. Using a J-beta primer mix together with a sample-barcoded 5' primer, a second PCR was run for roughly 6 to 12 cycles. TCRdb itself ran the 5' RACE reads through MiXCR, one entry per CDR3 protein. The profile covers about 680,000 distinct CDR3 sequences, with around 48% appearing a single time and around a third taken by the ten largest. The sequencing sample was made of blood. These receptors were collected from a woman between 55 and 75 years old in good health.

Comment on this clonotype: Mismatch with germline at one junction end may stem from a read error. This chain uses TRBV6-6 with TRBJ2-1; no definite D call. Germline CDR1 MNHNY, CDR2 SVGAGI (reference sequence). This CDR3 comprises 14 residues. CDR3 bases: TGTGCCTGCAGTCCGGGCCCAGACTACAATGAGCAGTTCTTC. Its translation: CACSPGPDYNEQFF.

This clonotype was seen once. This chain uses TRBV6-2 or TRBV6-3 with TRBJ1-2; D unresolved. The CDR3 loop spans 12 amino acids. CDR1 MNHEY and CDR2 SVGEGT come from the germline V gene. The V gene lost 5 bases and the J gene lost 4 bases, with 8 bases spanning the gap. CDR3 region: CASSRLLYGYTF. In DNA form, the CDR3 reads TGTGCCAGCAGTCGACTCCTCTATGGCTACACCTTC.

The gene calls are TRBV27 and TRBJ2-7, with D possibly TRBD1 on 6 matching bases. V was shortened by 3 bases and J by 3 bases, with 9 bases between the two germline ends. Germline lookup yields CDR1 MNHEY and CDR2 SMNVEV (reference sequence). The CDR3 is 13 residues long. The CDR3 DNA sequence: TGTGCCAGCAGTTTCGGACAGTTCTACGAGCAGTACTTC. Translating it yields CASSFGQFYEQYF.

The J gene is TRBJ2-1, the V gene TRBV2; a weak D match, TRBD1 (6 bases). V was clipped by 5 bases and J by 6 bases, with 17 bases between them. Germline V gene data show CDR1 as SNHLY and CDR2 as FYNNEI. This CDR3 contains 15 residues. CDR3 region: CASSPAGAGVNEQFF. CDR3 coding DNA: TGTGCCAGCAGTCCGGCAGGGGCAGGGGTCAATGAGCAGTTCTTC.

V gene TRBV20-1 combines with J gene TRBJ2-7; 12 nucleotides agree with TRBD2. This CDR3 is 13 amino acids long. CDR1 is DFQATT, CDR2 SNEGSKA, per germline (reference sequence). V was pared by 6 bases and J by 7 bases, with 7 bases of the junction left unmatched. Here the CDR3 reads CSAGLAGRNEQYF. As DNA, the CDR3 is TGCAGTGCCGGACTAGCGGGAAGGAATGAGCAGTACTTC.

J is TRBJ2-1 and V is TRBV20-1, with a weak D call TRBD2 (6 bases). The DNA matches TRBJ2-7 better at its end, which makes the J call doubtful. CDR1 is DFQATT, CDR2 SNEGSKA, per germline (reference sequence). The CDR3 has 15 amino acids. Written as DNA, the CDR3 is TGCAGTGCTGAACTAGCCAACCCCTCCTACAATGAGCAGTACTTC. It codes for CSAELANPSYNEQYF.

The table lists this clonotype with a few counts. This chain joins TRBV30 and TRBJ2-7, with D possibly matching TRBD2 (6 bases). This CDR3 contains 11 residues. V was cut by 5 bases and J by 3 bases, with 8 bases left in between. In germline, CDR1 is GTSNPN, CDR2 SVGIG (reference sequence). CDR3 nucleotide sequence: TGTGCCTGGGGGGGGAGCTACGAGCAGTACTTC. As protein: CAWGGSYEQYF. The full variable domain, with the rest looked up from reference TRBV30 and TRBJ2-7, is SQTIHQWPATLVQPVGSPLSLECTVEGTSNPNLYWYRQAAGRGLQLLFYSVGIGQISSEVPQNLSASRPQDRQFILSSKKLLLSDSGFYLCAWGGSYEQYFGPGTRLTVT.

In its sample, this clonotype was seen a few times. This sequence joins TRBV6-2 or TRBV6-3 and TRBJ2-7; 10 nucleotides line up with TRBD1. Germline CDR1 reads MNHEY; CDR2 reads SVGEGT. The V gene end was trimmed by 6 bases and the J gene end by 2 bases; junction bases not matched to a gene: 1. The CDR3 spans 13 residues. CDR3 nucleotides: TGTGCCAGCAGGGGACAGGGGACCTACGAGCAGTACTTC. This gives the protein CASRGQGTYEQYF.

The table lists this clonotype with a few counts. This rearrangement joins TRBV20-1 to TRBJ1-5; no reliable D call. The V end was cut by 4 bases, the J end by 3 bases, with 16 bases between. Germline V gene lookup returns CDR1 DFQATT and CDR2 SNEGSKA (reference sequence). The CDR3 sequence is 15 residues long. The CDR3 bases are TGCAGTGCTACCCCCCTAGGGCAAAACAATCAGCCCCAGCATTTT. Translated, it gives CSATPLGQNNQPQHF.

This clonotype appeared a single time. Relative to the germline gene, one junction end is altered; a read error may explain this. The chain couples TRBV12-3 or TRBV12-4 to TRBJ2-4; D perhaps matches TRBD2 (6 bases). TRBJ2-5 explains the end of the DNA better; the J call may be wrong. The CDR3 spans 14 residues. Here the CDR3 DNA reads TGTGCCGGCAGCACTACGGGACTTCAAGAGACCCAGTACTTC. Residues: CAGSTTGLQETQYF.

This chain links TRBV9 with TRBJ1-1, with no clear D. Trimming left V 0 bases short and J 0 bases short, with 9 bases between. The CDR3 consists of 15 residues. The V gene's germline CDR1 is SGDLS and CDR2 YYNGEE. This CDR3 is CASSVGSVMNTEAFF. CDR3 DNA sequence: TGTGCCAGCAGCGTAGGCTCAGTCATGAACACTGAAGCTTTCTTT.

V usage is TRBV11-1 and J usage is TRBJ2-7; the match to TRBD1 covers 9 bases. The CDR3 has 16 amino acids. Germline V gives CDR1 SGHAT, CDR2 FQDESV (reference sequence). The junction had 6 bases not matched to a gene; V was cut back by 2 bases and J by 1 base. DNA for the CDR3: TGTGCCAGCAGCTTATTGGAGGGGACAGGGTCCTACGAGCAGTACTTC. Protein product: CASSLLEGTGSYEQYF.

This clonotype was observed a handful of times. The chain combines TRBV7-9 with TRBJ1-5; D may be TRBD1 (6 bases). V lost 3 bases to trimming and J lost 2 bases, with 11 bases between them. In germline, CDR1 is SEHNR, CDR2 FQNEAQ (reference sequence). This CDR3 is built from 15 residues. DNA of the CDR3: TGTGCCAGCAGCTTGGGGACAATGGGCAATCAGCCCCAGCATTTT. This translates into CASSLGTMGNQPQHF.

The gene calls are TRBV4-3 and TRBJ2-1; 9 positions agree with TRBD1. Germline values: CDR1 LGHNA, CDR2 YSLEER. The CDR3 consists of 17 residues. The trim removed 1 base at V and 3 bases at J, leaving 7 bases unmatched. The CDR3 DNA sequence: TGCGCCAGCAGCCAAGCAAGTTTGACAGGGGGCTACAATGAGCAGTTCTTC. The encoded protein is CASSQASLTGGYNEQFF.

The rearrangement uses TRBV5-1 and TRBJ1-6; tentatively, D is TRBD1 (5 bases). Germline CDR1 SGHRS, CDR2 YFSETQ. This CDR3 has 15 residues. The V end was cut by 4 bases, the J end by 9 bases, with 17 bases between. For the CDR3, the DNA is TGCGCCAGCAGCCTGGGACTCTCGGCGGGTTCACCCCTCCACTTT. As protein: CASSLGLSAGSPLHF.

In its sample, this clonotype was seen a few times. The chain couples TRBV14 to TRBJ2-7; 11 bases are shared with TRBD2. This CDR3 region has 16 residues. The germline gives CDR1 SGHDN, CDR2 FVKESK. Unmatched junction bases numbered 11, after V lost 4 bases and J lost 6 bases. Here the CDR3 reads CASSRLAGTMVGEQYF. As DNA, the CDR3 is TGTGCCAGCAGCCGACTAGCGGGAACTATGGTTGGCGAGCAGTACTTC.